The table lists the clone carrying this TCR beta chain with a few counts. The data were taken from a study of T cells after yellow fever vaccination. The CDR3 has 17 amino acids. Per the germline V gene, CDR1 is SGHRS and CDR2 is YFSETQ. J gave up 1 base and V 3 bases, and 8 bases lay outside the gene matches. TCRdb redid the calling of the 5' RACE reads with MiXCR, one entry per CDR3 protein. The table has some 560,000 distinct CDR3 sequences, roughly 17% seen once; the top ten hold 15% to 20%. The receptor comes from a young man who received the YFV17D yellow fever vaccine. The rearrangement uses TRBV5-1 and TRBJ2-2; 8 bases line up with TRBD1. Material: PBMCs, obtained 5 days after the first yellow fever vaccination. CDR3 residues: CASSSGSGTGNTGELFF. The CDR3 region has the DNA TGCGCCAGCAGCTCGGGGTCGGGGACAGGGAACACCGGGGAGCTGTTTTTT.